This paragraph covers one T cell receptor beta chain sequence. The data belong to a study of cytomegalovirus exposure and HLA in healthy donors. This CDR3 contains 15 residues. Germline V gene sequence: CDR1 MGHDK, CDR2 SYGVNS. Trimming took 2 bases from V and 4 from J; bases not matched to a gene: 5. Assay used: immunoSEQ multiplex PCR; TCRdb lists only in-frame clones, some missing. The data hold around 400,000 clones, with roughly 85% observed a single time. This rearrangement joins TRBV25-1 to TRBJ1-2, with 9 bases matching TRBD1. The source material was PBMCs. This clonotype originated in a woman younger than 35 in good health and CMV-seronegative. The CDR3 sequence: CASSETGTGSYGYTF. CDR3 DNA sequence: TGTGCCAGCAGTGAAACCGGGACAGGGAGCTATGGCTACACCTTC.